These 27 T cell receptor beta chains came from one sample sequenced in a study of blood T cells in healthy people across ages. With a J-beta primer mix and a sample-barcoded 5' primer, a second PCR ran roughly 7 to 11 cycles. Each CDR3 protein gets one entry after TCRdb re-called the 5' RACE reads with MiXCR. The sample holds around 1,000,000 distinct CDR3 sequences, roughly 24% seen once. This sample also appeared in a second study, on T cells of mothers and their children.

The material sequenced was blood. The receptors originated from a girl aged 2 to 9 in good health.

In this sample, this clonotype turned up a few times. V gene TRBV12-3 or TRBV12-4 combines with J gene TRBJ2-3; no reliable D call. This CDR3 spans 13 amino acids. With 3 bases removed from V and 6 bases from J, the gap between germline ends came to 10 bases. CDR3 sequence (DNA): TGTGCCAGCAGTTTGATTGGGCGGGATACGCAGTATTTT. The encoded protein is CASSLIGRDTQYF.

This clonotype showed up just a few times. This chain joins TRBV7-9 and TRBJ1-2; 10 bases fit TRBD1. The CDR3 has 18 amino acids. V gave up 2 bases and J gave up 0 bases; unmatched junction bases: 9. Germline-derived CDR1 and CDR2 are SEHNR and FQNEAQ (reference sequence). CDR3 DNA: TGTGCCAGCAGCTTAATTCCGGGACAGGGGACTACTAACTATGGCTACACCTTC. It encodes CASSLIPGQGTTNYGYTF.

This clonotype appeared a few times. This rearrangement joins TRBV7-2 to TRBJ2-5; 10 bases are shared with TRBD2. The J call may be mistaken, given a closer DNA end match to TRBJ2-1. Per the germline V gene, CDR1 is SGHTA and CDR2 is FQGNSA. CDR3 length: 15 amino acids. Here the CDR3 DNA reads TGTGCCAGCAGCTTAGATAGCGGGAGGTACAATGAGCAGTTCTTC. Translation: CASSLDSGRYNEQFF.

This clonotype was found a few times. The chain carries TRBV5-4 and TRBJ1-4; TRBD1 matches at 7 bases. The CDR3 has 16 residues. J gave up 4 bases and V 4 bases, and 10 bases lay outside the gene matches. CDR1 and CDR2 (germline): SGHNT, YYREEE (reference sequence). CDR3 amino acids: CASSTGGDRRNEKLFF. As DNA, the CDR3 is TGTGCCAGCAGCACTGGGGGGGACAGACGTAATGAAAAACTGTTTTTT. Based on the CDR3 plus reference TRBV5-4 and TRBJ1-4, the full variable domain is ETGVTQSPTHLIKTRGQQVTLRCSSQSGHNTVSWYQQALGQGPQFIFQYYREEENGRGNFPPRFSGLQFPNYSSELNVNALELDDSALYLCASSTGGDRRNEKLFFGSGTQLSVL.

This clonotype was observed a few times. V gene TRBV14 combines with J gene TRBJ1-4, with D unclear. Germline V gene sequence: CDR1 SGHDN, CDR2 FVKESK. Trimming took off 3 bases at V and 4 bases at J, with 15 bases between the two ends. This CDR3 comprises 16 residues. The CDR3 loop is CASSHYYLDGNEKLFF. CDR3 nucleotides: TGTGCCAGCAGCCACTATTACCTGGACGGTAATGAAAAACTGTTTTTT.

This sequence joins TRBV9 and TRBJ2-2; D gene ambiguous. CDR1 SGDLS and CDR2 YYNGEE come from the germline V gene. There are 14 residues in the CDR3. V lost 0 bases and J lost 4, with 7 bases in between. CDR3 residues: CASSVALVTGELFF. CDR3 DNA sequence: TGTGCCAGCAGCGTAGCTTTGGTCACCGGGGAGCTGTTTTTT.

In this sample, this clonotype turned up a few times. The CDR3 loop reads CASSQRGTANEQFF. The CDR3 DNA reads TGTGCCAGCAGCCAAAGAGGGACTGCGAATGAGCAGTTCTTC. V and J are TRBV3-1 and TRBJ2-5; possible D gene TRBD2, 6 bases. The DNA matches TRBJ2-1 better at its end, which makes the J call doubtful. The CDR3 has 14 amino acids. Germline-derived CDR1 and CDR2 are LGHDT and YNNKEL (reference sequence).

The chain is built from TRBV28 and TRBJ1-2; TRBD1 might be the D (5 bases). Trimming took 11 bases from V and 6 from J, leaving 13 bases between them. The V gene's germline CDR1 is MDHEN and CDR2 SYDVKM. This CDR3 has 11 amino acids. Written as DNA, the CDR3 is TGTGCCCTCAGGGAGTTCCATGGCTACACCTTC. Translating gives CALREFHGYTF.

This sequence joins TRBV6-6 and TRBJ1-1, with D maybe TRBD1 (5 bases). Germline CDR1 is MNHNY and CDR2 is SVGAGI (reference sequence). CDR3 length: 13 amino acids. V gave up 11 bases and J gave up 6 bases, with 19 bases separating them. The chain's CDR3 is CAGAEFTGAEAFF. CDR3 DNA sequence: TGTGCCGGGGCTGAGTTTACCGGGGCTGAAGCTTTCTTT.

This clonotype was observed a handful of times. The CDR3 nucleotides read TGCAGCGTTCTAGCGGCTACTAACTATGGCTACACCTTC. It codes for CSVLAATNYGYTF. The chain combines TRBV29-1 with TRBJ1-2; D not resolved. Germline assignment: CDR1 SQVTM and CDR2 ANQGSEA. V was pared by 5 bases and J by 0 bases, with 10 bases between. The CDR3 extends over 13 amino acids.

This clonotype has at least ten counts. This rearrangement joins TRBV20-1 to TRBJ2-1; 10 positions agree with TRBD2. The germline gives CDR1 DFQATT, CDR2 SNEGSKA (reference sequence). The CDR3 covers 13 residues. V lost 6 bases and J lost 3; bases outside the gene matches: 2. DNA for the CDR3: TGCAGTGCCGGGACTAGCGACTACAATGAGCAGTTCTTC. Its protein product is CSAGTSDYNEQFF.

The chain is built from TRBV12-5 and TRBJ2-2, with 8 bases fitting TRBD1. The CDR3 is 15 residues long. With 8 bases clipped from V and 5 bases from J, the junction kept 10 bases outside the gene matches. Germline V lookup: CDR1 LGHNT, CDR2 FRNRAP. CDR3 sequence (DNA): TGTGCTAGTCGATGTGACAGGGGCGGAACCGGGGAGCTGTTTTTT. Protein sequence: CASRCDRGGTGELFF.

The table lists this clonotype with a few counts. This chain links TRBV11-2 with TRBJ2-7, with TRBD2 identical over 7 bases. Per germline, CDR1 SGHAT and CDR2 FQNNGV. CDR3 size: 13 residues. Losses at the gene ends were 9 bases for V and 3 bases for J; bases not matched to a gene: 8. CDR3 region: CASKLAQHYEQYF. In DNA form, the CDR3 reads TGTGCCAGTAAACTAGCGCAGCACTACGAGCAGTACTTC. Full variable domain (outside the CDR3, taken from reference TRBV11-2 and TRBJ2-7): EAGVAQSPRYKIIEKRQSVAFWCNPISGHATLYWYQQILGQGPKLLIQFQNNGVVDDSQLPKDRFSAERLKGVDSTLKIQPAKLEDSAVYLCASKLAQHYEQYFGPGTRLTVT.

This chain uses TRBV7-3 with TRBJ2-5; the D gene is possibly TRBD2 (6 bases). The J call is in doubt because the DNA end fits TRBJ2-1 better. The CDR3 sequence is 13 residues long. In germline, CDR1 is SGHTA, CDR2 FQGTGA. CDR3 sequence reads: CASSHFRDSRQFF. The DNA of the CDR3 is TGTGCCAGCAGCCATTTCAGGGACTCACGGCAGTTCTTC.

V and J are TRBV27 and TRBJ2-7, with 7 bases identical to TRBD2. Unmatched junction bases numbered 3, after V lost 4 bases and J lost 3 bases. Germline V gene data show CDR1 as MNHEY and CDR2 as SMNVEV (reference sequence). CDR3 length: 13 residues. CDR3 in DNA: TGTGCCAGCAGTTACGGGGAGGGCTACGAGCAGTACTTC. It is translated as CASSYGEGYEQYF.

This chain connects TRBV20-1 to TRBJ1-4, with a weak D call TRBD1 (5 bases). This CDR3 contains 14 residues. Germline V gene lookup returns CDR1 DFQATT and CDR2 SNEGSKA (reference sequence). Trimming removed 0 bases at V and 5 bases at J, with 10 bases between. In DNA form, the CDR3 reads TGCAGTGCTAGAGATAGGGGAGGAAATGAAAAACTGTTTTTT. Its protein is CSARDRGGNEKLFF.

This chain links TRBV27 with TRBJ1-5, with a tentative D call TRBD1 (5 bases). CDR1 is MNHEY and CDR2 is SMNVEV in the germline V gene (reference sequence). The CDR3 extends over 13 amino acids. The V gene lost 4 bases and the J gene lost 7 bases, with 11 bases spanning the gap. CDR3 in amino acids: CASSWTIEQPQHF. CDR3 in DNA: TGTGCCAGCAGTTGGACAATCGAACAGCCCCAGCATTTT.

As DNA, the CDR3 is TGCAGCGTTGTAGGTGAACCGGAGACCCAGTACTTC. This encodes CSVVGEPETQYF. The rearrangement joins TRBV29-1 to TRBJ2-5; D call uncertain. Looked up from germline, CDR1 is SQVTM and CDR2 is ANQGSEA. The V and J ends lost 4 bases and 5 bases respectively, with 11 bases between them. This CDR3 contains 12 residues. The complete variable domain, with remaining parts taken from reference TRBV29-1 and TRBJ2-5, reads SAVISQKPSRDICQRGTSLTIQCQVDSQVTMMFWYRQQPGQSLTLIATANQGSEATYESGFVIDKFPISRPNLTFSTLTVSNMSPEDSSIYLCSVVGEPETQYFGPGTRLLVL.

The chain employs TRBV27 and TRBJ2-3; 11 nucleotides agree with TRBD2. J lost 3 bases, V lost 6 bases, and 8 bases had no gene match. This CDR3 is built from 16 residues. Germline loops: CDR1 MNHEY, CDR2 SMNVEV (reference sequence). CDR3 in DNA: TGTGCCAGCAGGGGATGGGGACTAGCGGATACAGATACGCAGTATTTT. Amino acids: CASRGWGLADTDTQYF.

This clonotype was counted between two and nine times. V is TRBV20-1 and J is TRBJ2-1; D is possibly TRBD2 (6 bases). Germline V gives CDR1 DFQATT, CDR2 SNEGSKA (reference sequence). Trimming pared 3 bases from V and 4 bases from J, leaving 10 bases between. CDR3 length equals 13 residues. CDR3 nucleotides: TGCAGTGCTAGGGGGGGACTTTACAATGAGCAGTTCTTC. Protein: CSARGGLYNEQFF.

The chain links TRBV29-1 to TRBJ2-5; TRBD1 aligns across 8 bases. With V trimmed by 7 bases and J by 2 bases, 12 bases remained unmatched. CDR1 is SQVTM, CDR2 ANQGSEA, per germline. This CDR3 has 15 residues. The CDR3: CSASLKTGAQETQYF. The CDR3, as DNA: TGCAGCGCCTCACTAAAGACAGGGGCGCAAGAGACCCAGTACTTC.

V usage is TRBV28 and J usage is TRBJ2-7; 7 bases map to TRBD1. V lost 5 bases to trimming and J lost 2 bases; unmatched junction nucleotides: 9. The CDR3 has 15 amino acids. Germline CDR1 and CDR2: MDHEN and SYDVKM. Here the CDR3 reads CASSLPRTGTYEQYF. The CDR3 region has the DNA TGTGCCAGCAGTCTACCAAGGACAGGAACCTACGAGCAGTACTTC.

J is TRBJ1-1 and V is TRBV5-1, with 7 bases lining up with TRBD1. CDR3 length: 14 amino acids. CDR1 is SGHRS and CDR2 is YFSETQ in the germline V gene. V lost 0 bases, J lost 2 bases, and 1 base stayed unmatched. The CDR3 DNA reads TGCGCCAGCAGCTTGGGGGACAGTAACACTGAAGCTTTCTTT. Translated, it gives CASSLGDSNTEAFF.

V gene TRBV6-5 combines with J gene TRBJ1-4; perhaps TRBD1 as D (5 bases). Trimming took 8 bases from V and 0 from J, leaving 13 bases between them. Germline-derived CDR1 and CDR2 are MNHEY and SVGAGI. This CDR3 region has 15 residues. The CDR3 region is CASGTGETTNEKLFF. The DNA of the CDR3 is TGTGCCAGCGGGACGGGGGAGACAACTAATGAAAAACTGTTTTTT.

This clonotype was observed a few times. The chain joins TRBV7-9 to TRBJ1-2, with TRBD1 matching 9 bases. CDR3 size: 15 residues. Germline V gene sequence: CDR1 SEHNR, CDR2 FQNEAQ (reference sequence). The junction had 8 bases not matched to a gene; V was cut back by 4 bases and J by 5 bases. The CDR3 DNA is TGTGCCAGCAGCTCTGGACAGGGGTGGGCATATGGCTACACCTTC. It codes for CASSSGQGWAYGYTF.

The CDR3 protein is CASSLSGPRADTQYF. In DNA, the CDR3 is TGTGCCAGCAGTTTATCCGGGCCAAGAGCAGATACGCAGTATTTT. This rearrangement joins TRBV28 to TRBJ2-3; D unclear. V was cut by 1 base and J by 4 bases, with 12 bases left in between. The CDR3 runs 15 residues. CDR1 is MDHEN and CDR2 is SYDVKM in the germline V gene.

In this sample, this clonotype turned up a few times. The junction shows a germline mismatch at one end, possibly a read error. This CDR3 reads CASSLGGPGEGSGANVLTF. As DNA, the CDR3 is TGTGCCAGCAGCCTAGGGGGTCCAGGGGAAGGATCTGGGGCCAACGTCCTGACTTTC. The J gene is TRBJ2-6, the V gene TRBV13; possibly TRBD1 for D (6 bases). The CDR3 consists of 19 residues. The germline V gene has CDR1 PRHDT and CDR2 FYEKMQ (reference sequence).